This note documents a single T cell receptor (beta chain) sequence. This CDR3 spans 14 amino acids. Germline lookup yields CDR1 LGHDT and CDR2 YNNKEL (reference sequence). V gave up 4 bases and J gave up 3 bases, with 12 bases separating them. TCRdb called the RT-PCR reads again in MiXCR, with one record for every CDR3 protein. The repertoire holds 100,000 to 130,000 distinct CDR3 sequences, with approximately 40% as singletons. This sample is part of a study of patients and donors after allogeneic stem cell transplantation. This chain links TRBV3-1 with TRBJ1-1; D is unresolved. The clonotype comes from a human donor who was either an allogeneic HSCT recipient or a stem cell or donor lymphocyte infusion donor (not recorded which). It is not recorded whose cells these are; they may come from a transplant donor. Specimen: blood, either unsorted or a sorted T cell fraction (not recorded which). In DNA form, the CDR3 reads TGTGCCAGCAGCCCTCCATACAGATACACTGAAGCTTTCTTT. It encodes CASSPPYRYTEAFF. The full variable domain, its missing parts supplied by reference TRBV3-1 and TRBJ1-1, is DTAVSQTPKYLVTQMGNDKSIKCEQNLGHDTMYWYKQDSKKFLKIMFSYNNKELIINETVPNRFSPKSPDKAHLNLHINSLELGDSAVYFCASSPPYRYTEAFFGQGTRLTVV.